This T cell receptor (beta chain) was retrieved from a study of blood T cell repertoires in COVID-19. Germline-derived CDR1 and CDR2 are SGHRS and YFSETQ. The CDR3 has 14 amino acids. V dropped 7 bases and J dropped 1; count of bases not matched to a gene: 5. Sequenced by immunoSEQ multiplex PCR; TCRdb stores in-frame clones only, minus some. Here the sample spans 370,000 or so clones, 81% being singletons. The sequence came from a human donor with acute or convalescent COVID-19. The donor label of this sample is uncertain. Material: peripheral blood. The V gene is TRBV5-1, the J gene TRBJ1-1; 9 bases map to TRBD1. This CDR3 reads CASGRTGANTEAFF. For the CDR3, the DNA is TGCGCCAGCGGTAGGACAGGGGCGAACACTGAAGCTTTCTTT.